The 20 T cell receptor beta chains reported below all come from one sample, sequenced in a study of blood T cells in healthy people across ages. With a J-beta primer mix and a sample-barcoded 5' primer, a second PCR ran about 7 to 11 cycles. TCRdb re-called the 5' RACE reads through MiXCR, storing one row per CDR3 protein. The sample records more than 1 million distinct CDR3 sequences, more than 35% being singletons. Sequencing was done on a sample of blood. All receptors come from a woman in her sixties or seventies in good health.

A few counts support this clonotype. This rearrangement joins TRBV10-3 to TRBJ2-7, with TRBD1 matching over 10 bases. This CDR3 spans 15 amino acids. The V and J ends lost 4 bases and 1 base, in that order; junction bases with no gene match: 4. CDR1 and CDR2 (germline): ENHRY, SYGVKD. DNA of the CDR3: TGTGCCATCAGTGCCAGGGACAGGGGATCCTACGAGCAGTACTTC. Residues: CAISARDRGSYEQYF.

The V gene is TRBV4-2, the J gene TRBJ2-1; 9 bases line up with TRBD2. The CDR3 contains 16 residues. CDR1 and CDR2 from the germline V gene are LGHNA and YNFKEQ. With 4 bases clipped from V and 5 bases from J, the junction kept 9 bases outside the gene matches. CDR3 sequence: CASSPLAGVGHNEQFF. CDR3 coding DNA: TGTGCCAGCAGCCCGTTAGCGGGAGTGGGTCACAATGAGCAGTTCTTC.

This clonotype was counted a few times. The V and J genes are TRBV12-5 and TRBJ1-2, with 10 bases fitting TRBD1. With V trimmed by 5 bases and J by 7 bases, 1 base remained unmatched. CDR3 length: 12 amino acids. The germline V gene has CDR1 LGHNT and CDR2 FRNRAP. The CDR3 nucleotides read TGTGCTAGTGGTGGACAGGGGGTTGGCTACACCTTC. Translated, it gives CASGGQGVGYTF. The full variable domain, its missing parts supplied by reference TRBV12-5 and TRBJ1-2, is DARVTQTPRHKVTEMGQEVTMRCQPILGHNTVFWYRQTMMQGLELLAYFRNRAPLDDSGMPKDRFSAEMPDATLATLKIQPSEPRDSAVYFCASGGQGVGYTFGSGTRLTVV.

This chain uses TRBV7-2 with TRBJ2-1; 8 bases line up with TRBD2. Germline V gene lookup returns CDR1 SGHTA and CDR2 FQGNSA. The trim removed 2 bases at V and 8 bases at J, leaving 8 bases unmatched. The CDR3 totals 15 residues. DNA for the CDR3: TGTGCCAGCAGCTTAATAGCGGGACTCCTTTATGAGCAGTTCTTC. Translating gives CASSLIAGLLYEQFF.

This clonotype appeared once. The chain recombines TRBV10-3 with TRBJ1-4; TRBD1 might be the D (5 bases). The germline CDR1 and CDR2 sequences are ENHRY and SYGVKD. CDR3 length: 16 residues. Trimming removed 6 bases at V and 3 bases at J, with 17 bases between. CDR3 nucleotide sequence: TGTGCCATCAGGGGTGACAGTGCGGGGTCTAATGAAAAACTGTTTTTT. Its translation is CAIRGDSAGSNEKLFF.

This clonotype was seen more than once but under ten times. The chain is built from TRBV4-1 and TRBJ1-1; D unresolved. Trimming left V 1 base short and J 4 bases short, with 13 bases between. This CDR3 has 15 amino acids. Germline V gene data show CDR1 as MGHRA and CDR2 as YSYEKL. DNA of the CDR3: TGCGCCAGCAGCCAAGTCCAAACTTCAATCACTGAAGCTTTCTTT. Translated, it gives CASSQVQTSITEAFF.

The V call is TRBV20-1, the J call TRBJ2-7; D gene uncertain. This CDR3 has 14 residues. The germline V gene encodes CDR1 DFQATT and CDR2 SNEGSKA (reference sequence). V was cut by 1 base and J by 7 bases, with 17 bases left in between. CDR3 residues: CSARARPNYNEQYF. CDR3 bases: TGCAGTGCTAGAGCACGACCAAACTACAATGAGCAGTACTTC.

This clonotype was detected many times. The gene calls are TRBV29-1 and TRBJ2-5, with 8 bases aligning to TRBD1. Germline lookup yields CDR1 SQVTM and CDR2 ANQGSEA. This CDR3 spans 13 amino acids. V shed 4 bases and J 5 bases; nucleotides not matched to a gene: 6. This CDR3 reads CSVGTGSGETQYF. The CDR3 DNA follows: TGCAGCGTTGGGACAGGGTCGGGGGAGACCCAGTACTTC.

The table lists this clonotype with a few counts. This rearrangement joins TRBV20-1 to TRBJ2-1; the match to TRBD2 covers 11 bases. CDR1 DFQATT and CDR2 SNEGSKA come from the germline V gene (reference sequence). The junction had 6 bases not matched to a gene; V was cut back by 6 bases and J by 8 bases. The CDR3 runs to 13 residues. CDR3 residues: CSAIAGGPYEQFF. The CDR3 region has the DNA TGCAGTGCGATAGCGGGAGGGCCTTATGAGCAGTTCTTC.

The chain recombines TRBV5-1 with TRBJ2-5; the match to TRBD2 covers 12 bases. Looked up from germline, CDR1 is SGHRS and CDR2 is YFSETQ. This CDR3 has 17 amino acids. V lost 0 bases, J lost 6 bases, and 9 bases stayed unmatched. The CDR3, as DNA: TGCGCCAGCAGCTTGGGACTAGCGGGAGTTCCCCATCAGACCCAGTACTTC. As protein: CASSLGLAGVPHQTQYF.

The V call is TRBV12-3 or TRBV12-4, the J call TRBJ2-1; tentative D call: TRBD1 (6 bases). The last part of the DNA fits TRBJ2-7 better; the J call may be wrong. CDR3 length: 15 amino acids. This CDR3 is CASSLRQELNNEQYF. The CDR3 DNA follows: TGTGCCAGCAGTCTTAGACAGGAGCTAAACAATGAGCAGTACTTC.

CDR3 coding DNA: TGTGCCAGCAGTCTCTCGCGGGACCTCGGGACCCAGTACTTC. It codes for CASSLSRDLGTQYF. The rearrangement links TRBV28 to TRBJ2-5; D may be TRBD2 (6 bases). V was pared by 5 bases and J by 7 bases, with 17 bases between. This CDR3 comprises 14 residues. Germline CDR1 is MDHEN and CDR2 is SYDVKM.

V is TRBV6-2 or TRBV6-3 and J is TRBJ2-4, with D possibly being TRBD1 or TRBD2 (5 bases each). The J call could be wrong; TRBJ2-7 is a better fit for the DNA end. Per germline, CDR1 MNHEY and CDR2 SVGEGT. CDR3 length: 14 amino acids. CDR3 sequence reads: CASRPGTFTDEQYF. The CDR3, as DNA: TGTGCCAGCAGACCCGGGACCTTCACCGACGAGCAGTACTTC.

The chain is built from TRBV12-3 or TRBV12-4 and TRBJ2-2, with 7 nucleotides matching TRBD1. CDR3 length equals 17 residues. The V and J ends lost 0 bases and 3 bases, in that order; junction bases with no gene match: 7. The CDR3 reads CASSLASGGLDTGELFF. CDR3 DNA: TGTGCCAGCAGTTTAGCGTCAGGGGGTCTGGACACCGGGGAGCTGTTTTTT.

This chain links TRBV5-1 with TRBJ2-3, with D perhaps being TRBD1 or TRBD2 (5 bases each). Germline-derived CDR1 and CDR2 are SGHRS and YFSETQ. This CDR3 is 16 amino acids long. Trimming took off 4 bases at V and 2 bases at J, with 17 bases between the two ends. The DNA for the CDR3 is TGCGCCAGCAGCCCCGGATTGGGGACGGACACAGATACGCAGTATTTT. Translation: CASSPGLGTDTDTQYF. The complete variable domain, with remaining parts taken from reference TRBV5-1 and TRBJ2-3, reads KAGVTQTPRYLIKTRGQQVTLSCSPISGHRSVSWYQQTPGQGLQFLFEYFSETQRNKGNFPGRFSGRQFSNSRSEMNVSTLELGDSALYLCASSPGLGTDTDTQYFGPGTRLTVL.

The chain is built from TRBV12-3 or TRBV12-4 and TRBJ2-2; 9 nucleotides agree with TRBD2. The CDR3 length is 15 residues. With V trimmed by 2 bases and J by 2 bases, 0 bases remained unmatched. The chain's CDR3 is CASSLLAGNTGELFF. As DNA, the CDR3 is TGTGCCAGCAGTTTACTAGCGGGAAACACCGGGGAGCTGTTTTTT.

The chain links TRBV5-1 to TRBJ1-3; D not resolved. This CDR3 region has 14 residues. The V and J ends lost 0 bases and 3 bases respectively, with 7 bases between them. The germline gives CDR1 SGHRS, CDR2 YFSETQ. CDR3 coding DNA: TGCGCCAGCAGCTTGGCGGGTCGTGGAAACACCATATATTTT. Protein sequence: CASSLAGRGNTIYF.

The chain employs TRBV20-1 and TRBJ2-3, with TRBD2 matching over 8 bases. Germline CDR1 is DFQATT and CDR2 is SNEGSKA (reference sequence). V lost 5 bases and J lost 4; bases outside the gene matches: 8. The CDR3 has 14 residues. The CDR3: CSALIAGIADTQYF. The CDR3 nucleotides are TGCAGTGCTCTTATAGCGGGAATTGCAGATACGCAGTATTTT.

V and J are TRBV20-1 and TRBJ2-5; 8 positions agree with TRBD2. The J call may be faulty, since TRBJ2-7 better matches the DNA end. Germline V gives CDR1 DFQATT, CDR2 SNEGSKA (reference sequence). The CDR3 covers 13 residues. The CDR3 is CSARTSAIHEQYF. The CDR3 DNA follows: TGCAGTGCTAGGACTAGCGCGATCCACGAGCAGTACTTC.

This clonotype came up a few times. For the CDR3, the DNA is TGTGCCATCCTGGGGGGGGACCTCAGCGAGCAGTACTTC. It is translated as CAILGGDLSEQYF. The gene calls are TRBV10-3 and TRBJ2-7; TRBD2 agrees at 7 bases. CDR3 length: 13 residues. CDR1 and CDR2 (germline): ENHRY, SYGVKD. Trimming at V came to 8 bases and at J to 6 bases, leaving 10 bases not matched to a gene.